This T cell receptor (beta chain) stems from a study of Ad26.COV2.S vaccination and SARS-CoV-2 variants. Treatment described: some 19 received Ad26.COV2.S at low or high dose, single or two shots; about 5 received placebo; per-sample allocation not given. All samples were drawn on day 63, counting from the first vaccine or placebo injection. The sample came from a Boston adult aged 18-55 years. The data were produced by immunoSEQ multiplex PCR, yet TCRdb's version contains in-frame clones alone and is incomplete. The sample carries roughly 320,000 clones, about nine tenths recorded once. Trimming pared 3 bases from V and 3 bases from J, leaving 14 bases between. The CDR3 runs 14 residues. Germline V gives CDR1 DFQATT, CDR2 SNEGSKA (reference sequence). This clone occurred a few times.

The clonotype comes from a person aged 18-60 years who received the Ad26.COV2.S COVID-19 vaccine or a placebo. The sample was peripheral blood, taken in a trial of Ad26.COV2.S vaccine versus placebo. The rearrangement uses TRBV20-1 and TRBJ1-1, with D perhaps matching TRBD1 (5 bases). In DNA, the CDR3 is TGCAGTGCTAGTAAGTTTCGGGGCGACACTGAAGCTTTCTTT. Its protein product is CSASKFRGDTEAFF.